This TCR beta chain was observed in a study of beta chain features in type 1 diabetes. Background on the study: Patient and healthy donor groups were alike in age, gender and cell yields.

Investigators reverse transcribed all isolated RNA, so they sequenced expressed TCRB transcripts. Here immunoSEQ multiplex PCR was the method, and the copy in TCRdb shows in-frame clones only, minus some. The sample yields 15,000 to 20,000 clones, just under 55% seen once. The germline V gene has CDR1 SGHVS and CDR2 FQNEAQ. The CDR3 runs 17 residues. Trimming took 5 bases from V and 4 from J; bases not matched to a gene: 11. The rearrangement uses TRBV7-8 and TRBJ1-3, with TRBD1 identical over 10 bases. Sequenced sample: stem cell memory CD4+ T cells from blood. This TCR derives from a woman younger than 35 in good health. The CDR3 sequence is CASSKLPGQGYGNTIYF. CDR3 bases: TGTGCCAGCAGCAAACTGCCGGGACAGGGGTACGGAAACACCATATATTTT.